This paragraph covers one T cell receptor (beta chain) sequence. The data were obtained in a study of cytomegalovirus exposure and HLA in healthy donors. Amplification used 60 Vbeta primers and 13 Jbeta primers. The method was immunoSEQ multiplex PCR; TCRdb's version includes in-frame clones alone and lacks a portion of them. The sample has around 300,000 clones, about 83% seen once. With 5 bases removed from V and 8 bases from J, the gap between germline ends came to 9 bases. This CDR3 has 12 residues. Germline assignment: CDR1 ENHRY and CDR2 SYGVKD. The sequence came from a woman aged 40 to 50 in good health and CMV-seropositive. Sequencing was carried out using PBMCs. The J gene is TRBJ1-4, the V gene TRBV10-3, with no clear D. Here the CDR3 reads CAISPGWEKLFF. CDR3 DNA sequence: TGTGCCATCAGTCCGGGTTGGGAAAAACTGTTTTTT.